This T cell receptor beta chain is drawn from a study of cytomegalovirus exposure and HLA in healthy donors. Study-wide results and caveats: Most CMV-associated TCR beta chains appeared HLA-restricted in a later analysis. A later analysis linked a missense variant in DCLRE1C to the trimming of TCR beta V and J genes. A cluster of highly shared sequence variants was likely a sequencing artifact.

The CDR3 consists of 11 residues. V was pared by 1 base and J by 11 bases, with 8 bases between. The germline V gene encodes CDR1 SEHNR and CDR2 FQNEAQ (reference sequence). With 60 Vbeta and 13 Jbeta primers, the PCR was carried out. The repertoire was sequenced with immunoSEQ multiplex PCR; TCRdb's copy has only in-frame clones and lacks some. The sample table includes over 100,000 clones. Concerning this clone: What it recognizes is unknown.

Input material: PBMCs. The clonotype was recovered from a young man in good health and CMV-seronegative. The rearrangement uses TRBV7-9 and TRBJ1-2; D is unresolved. The CDR3 reads CASSLGRTYTF. DNA for the CDR3: TGTGCCAGCAGCTTAGGTCGGACTTACACCTTC.